The rows below give T cell receptor beta chains drawn from one sample of a study of cytomegalovirus exposure and HLA in healthy donors. The table came from immunoSEQ multiplex PCR; TCRdb's copy has only in-frame clones and leaves some out. Among more than 150,000 clones listed, around three quarters were seen once. The sequencing sample was made of PBMCs. The receptors stem from a man aged 35 to 55 in good health and CMV-seronegative. The CDR3 runs from the conserved cysteine through the conserved F or W. Fields, in order: V gene, D gene, clone size, J gene, CDR3 protein, CDR3 DNA. D genes are given only for firm matches. Some rows mark clone size as missing; the rest say once, few, many or name a class of expanded clone.

TRBV5-1	.	.	TRBJ2-2	CASRDIQGTGELFF	TGCGCCAGCCGGGACATCCAGGGCACCGGGGAGCTGTTTTTT
TRBV28	.	.	TRBJ2-3	CASSFRPGDTQYF	TGTGCCAGCAGTTTCAGGCCTGGAGATACGCAGTATTTT
TRBV9	TRBD2	once	TRBJ2-3	CASSVPREGGRRADTQYF	TGTGCCAGCAGCGTCCCGAGGGAGGGCGGGAGAAGGGCAGATACGCAGTATTTT
TRBV14	.	.	TRBJ2-6	CASSQARPSGANGLTF	TGTGCCAGCAGCCAAGCTAGGCCCTCTGGGGCCAACGGCCTGACTTTC
TRBV2	.	.	TRBJ2-1	CASSELGSGNEQFF	TGTGCCAGCAGTGAATTGGGGAGTGGTAATGAGCAGTTCTTC
TRBV18	.	.	TRBJ1-1	CASSYRENTEAFF	TGTGCCAGCTCATACAGGGAGAACACTGAAGCTTTCTTT
TRBV7-8	.	.	TRBJ2-4	CASSLTAGENIQYF	TGTGCCAGCAGCTTAACAGCGGGCGAAAACATTCAGTACTTC
TRBV7-3	.	.	TRBJ2-2	CASSHSGVGGELFF	TGTGCCAGCAGCCACTCAGGGGTGGGCGGGGAGCTGTTTTTT
TRBV18	.	.	TRBJ2-1	CASSPLVDNEQFF	TGTGCCAGCTCACCACTCGTAGACAATGAGCAGTTCTTC
TRBV6-4	TRBD2	.	TRBJ2-3	CASSVVAGYTDTQYF	TGTGCCAGCAGTGTAGTAGCGGGATACACAGATACGCAGTATTTT
TRBV9	.	.	TRBJ2-2	CASSSLELGELFF	TGTGCCAGCAGTTCACTAGAGCTCGGGGAGCTGTTTTTT
TRBV6-5	.	once	TRBJ2-7	CASSNRNSYEQYF	TGTGCCAGCAGTAACCGTAACAGCTACGAGCAGTACTTC
TRBV6-5	TRBD1	few	TRBJ1-6	CASSYRDRASSPLHF	TGTGCCAGCAGTTACCGGGACAGGGCTTCTTCACCCCTCCACTTT
TRBV7-2	.	.	TRBJ2-3	CASSLGRDGTQYF	TGTGCCAGCAGCTTAGGGAGGGACGGTACGCAGTATTTT
TRBV2	.	.	TRBJ2-3	CASSRLVGTDTQYF	TGTGCCAGCAGCCGACTAGTAGGCACAGATACGCAGTATTTT
TRBV6-4	.	.	TRBJ2-6	CASSDISSGANGLTF	TGTGCCAGCAGTGATATAAGCTCTGGGGCCAACGGCCTGACTTTC
TRBV7-9	TRBD2	.	TRBJ2-3	CASSLGLAGGTDTQYF	TGTGCCAGCAGCTTAGGACTAGCGGGAGGAACAGATACGCAGTATTTT
TRBV5-1	TRBD2	.	TRBJ2-5	CASSFGTSGVLQETQYF	TGCGCCAGCAGCTTCGGGACTAGCGGAGTACTACAAGAGACCCAGTACTTC